Below are 24 T cell receptor beta chains sequenced from a single sample in a study of T cell repertoires in ileal Crohn's disease. The time point is: neoterminal ileum biopsy at postoperative endoscopy, about 6 months after surgery. The assay was immunoSEQ multiplex PCR, and TCRdb's table has in-frame clones only and misses some. The sample lists roughly 3,500 clones, about 84% occurring once. The sample comprised ileal tissue. All receptors come from an adult with Crohn's disease.

In this sample, this clone turned up a few times. V gene TRBV4-3 combines with J gene TRBJ2-1; TRBD2 agrees at 8 bases. This CDR3 is built from 16 residues. The germline gives CDR1 LGHNA, CDR2 YSLEER. V dropped 2 bases and J dropped 0; count of bases not matched to a gene: 3. The CDR3 is CASSQQGTSSYNEQFF. The CDR3, as DNA: TGCGCCAGCAGCCAACAGGGGACTAGCTCCTACAATGAGCAGTTCTTC.

In this sample, this clone turned up a few times. The CDR3, as DNA: TGCGCCAGCAGCCAAGATTCGCGGTCTGTCGCTGAAGCTTTCTTT. This translates into CASSQDSRSVAEAFF. The chain recombines TRBV4-3 with TRBJ1-1; D gene unclear. Between the trimmed V and J ends, which lost 0 bases and 6 bases, there was a span of 14 bases. This CDR3 is 15 amino acids long. The V gene's germline CDR1 is LGHNA and CDR2 YSLEER.

The rearrangement links TRBV7-2 to TRBJ1-1; TRBD1 aligns across 7 bases. Germline trimming cut 4 bases from V and 2 bases from J; bases unmatched to any gene: 4. This CDR3 comprises 14 residues. The V gene's germline CDR1 is SGHTA and CDR2 FQGNSA. The CDR3 region has the DNA TGTGCCAGCAGCTCGGGACAGCTAAACACTGAAGCTTTCTTT. Translated: CASSSGQLNTEAFF.

V usage is TRBV5-1 and J usage is TRBJ1-4, with 9 bases matching TRBD1. Germline V gives CDR1 SGHRS, CDR2 YFSETQ. The CDR3 sequence is 15 residues long. V dropped 4 bases and J dropped 8; count of bases not matched to a gene: 9. The CDR3 sequence is CASSPGTGRQEKLFF. The DNA of the CDR3 is TGCGCCAGCAGCCCAGGGACAGGGCGACAGGAAAAACTGTTTTTT.

This chain links TRBV11-2 with TRBJ2-1; 7 bases are shared with TRBD2. The V and J ends lost 3 bases and 8 bases, in that order; junction bases with no gene match: 10. CDR1 is SGHAT and CDR2 is FQNNGV in the germline V gene. The CDR3 covers 15 residues. CDR3: CASSFTSAYDDEQFF. In DNA, the CDR3 is TGTGCCAGCAGCTTTACTAGCGCCTATGACGATGAGCAGTTCTTC.

CDR3 sequence (DNA): TGCGCCAGCAGTCCAGCCAGGGTCGGGGAGCTGTTTTTT. The encoded protein is CASSPARVGELFF. The rearrangement uses TRBV10-1 and TRBJ2-2; D is perhaps TRBD1 (5 bases). Trimming took off 5 bases at V and 7 bases at J, with 11 bases between the two ends. The V gene's germline CDR1 is WNHNN and CDR2 SYGVQD (reference sequence). CDR3 length equals 13 residues.

The table lists this clone with a count of one. V is TRBV10-3 and J is TRBJ1-1, with D perhaps matching TRBD1 (6 bases). The CDR3 runs 13 residues. Trimming took 10 bases from V and 1 from J, leaving 13 bases between them. CDR1 ENHRY and CDR2 SYGVKD come from the germline V gene. CDR3 amino acids: CATTDRPNTEAFF. The CDR3, as DNA: TGTGCCACCACGGACAGACCGAACACTGAAGCTTTCTTT.

The chain combines TRBV5-1 with TRBJ2-7; TRBD2 aligns across 10 bases. In germline, CDR1 is SGHRS, CDR2 YFSETQ. The CDR3 has 14 residues. J gave up 4 bases and V 4 bases, and 5 bases lay outside the gene matches. The CDR3 loop is CASSKTSGSYEQYF. The CDR3 DNA reads TGCGCCAGCAGCAAGACTAGCGGGTCATACGAGCAGTACTTC.

CDR3: CASSGGWGLSQETQYF. The DNA for the CDR3 is TGTGCCAGCAGCGGGGGGTGGGGCCTATCCCAAGAGACCCAGTACTTC. The chain carries TRBV5-4 and TRBJ2-5; D is perhaps TRBD2 (6 bases). There are 16 residues in the CDR3. CDR1 is SGHNT, CDR2 YYREEE, per germline (reference sequence). The V end was cut by 4 bases, the J end by 1 base, with 17 bases between.

The chain carries TRBV28 and TRBJ2-5; 7 nucleotides match TRBD2. The CDR3 is 15 residues long. Germline-derived CDR1 and CDR2 are MDHEN and SYDVKM. Losses at the gene ends were 4 bases for V and 1 base for J; bases not matched to a gene: 6. The CDR3 reads CASSSLAGGQETQYF. The CDR3 DNA follows: TGTGCCAGCAGTTCCTTAGCGGGTGGCCAAGAGACCCAGTACTTC. The variable domain in full, with the rest retrieved from reference TRBV28 and TRBJ2-5, is DVKVTQSSRYLVKRTGEKVFLECVQDMDHENMFWYRQDPGLGLRLIYFSYDVKMKEKGDIPEGYSVSREKKERFSLILESASTNQTSMYLCASSSLAGGQETQYFGPGTRLLVL.

The chain joins TRBV6-1 to TRBJ2-3, with a tentative D call TRBD1 (5 bases). CDR1 and CDR2 (germline): MNHNS, SASEGT. The CDR3 runs 16 residues. V gave up 6 bases and J gave up 1 base, with 17 bases separating them. The CDR3 loop reads CASRENRGWGTDTQYF. CDR3 sequence (DNA): TGTGCCAGCAGGGAAAATAGGGGTTGGGGCACAGATACGCAGTATTTT.

The rearrangement links TRBV14 to TRBJ2-2, with D possibly being TRBD1 (6 bases). Germline CDR1 is SGHDN and CDR2 is FVKESK. This CDR3 region has 18 residues. The V and J ends lost 1 base and 2 bases respectively, with 17 bases between them. The CDR3 is CASSQGFSGAYNTGELFF. Here the CDR3 DNA reads TGTGCCAGCAGCCAAGGATTCTCAGGGGCATACAACACCGGGGAGCTGTTTTTT.

The chain uses TRBV7-2 and TRBJ2-6; possible D gene TRBD1, 5 bases. The CDR3 length is 16 residues. Germline V CDR1 and CDR2: SGHTA, FQGNSA. Trimming removed 5 bases from V and 0 bases from J, with 11 bases in between. CDR3 DNA: TGTGCCAGCAGCGCGGCCAGGGCCTCTGGGGCCAACGTCCTGACTTTC. It codes for CASSAARASGANVLTF.

The rearrangement joins TRBV28 to TRBJ2-7, with D perhaps TRBD2 (6 bases). CDR3 length: 16 amino acids. Germline values: CDR1 MDHEN, CDR2 SYDVKM. V lost 0 bases to trimming and J lost 3 bases, with 15 bases between them. CDR3 nucleotide sequence: TGTGCCAGCAGTTTATGGGCAAATGTGGGGGGCTACGAGCAGTACTTC. The encoded protein is CASSLWANVGGYEQYF.

V is TRBV11-3 and J is TRBJ1-2; D gene ambiguous. Germline values: CDR1 SGHNT, CDR2 YENEEA. V was clipped by 1 base and J by 12 bases, with 24 bases between them. The CDR3 runs to 16 residues. This chain's CDR3 is CASSLARKPTAVGDTF. In DNA form, the CDR3 reads TGTGCCAGCAGCTTAGCTAGAAAACCAACGGCCGTCGGAGACACCTTC.

The chain carries TRBV29-1 and TRBJ2-7; 15 nucleotides line up with TRBD2. The CDR3 is made up of 16 amino acids. J was trimmed by 3 bases and V by 6 bases; bases with no gene match: 9. The V gene's germline CDR1 is SQVTM and CDR2 ANQGSEA. CDR3 sequence (DNA): TGCAGCGTAGCCGGGACTAGCGGGAGGAACGGCTACGAGCAGTACTTC. It specifies CSVAGTSGRNGYEQYF.

The V call is TRBV5-1, the J call TRBJ1-4; D remains unclear. Germline CDR1 is SGHRS and CDR2 is YFSETQ. The CDR3 has 14 residues. The V and J ends lost 4 bases and 2 bases respectively, with 9 bases between them. This chain's CDR3 is CASSPSSTNEKLFF. CDR3 sequence (DNA): TGCGCCAGCAGCCCCTCCAGTACTAATGAAAAACTGTTTTTT.

The CDR3 protein is CASSVASGRDYQETQYF. CDR3 coding DNA: TGTGCCAGCAGCGTAGCATCCGGCCGGGACTACCAAGAGACCCAGTACTTC. V is TRBV9 and J is TRBJ2-5; TRBD2 is a possible D gene (6 bases). The CDR3 extends over 17 amino acids. Trimming stripped 0 bases from V and 0 bases from J, with 15 bases between. Germline loops: CDR1 SGDLS, CDR2 YYNGEE.

The gene calls are TRBV30 and TRBJ2-1, with TRBD1 identical over 7 bases. With 0 bases clipped from V and 8 bases from J, the junction kept 7 bases outside the gene matches. The CDR3 is 14 amino acids. Germline V CDR1 and CDR2: GTSNPN, SVGIG (reference sequence). CDR3 amino acids: CAWSVGTARDEQFF. CDR3 sequence (DNA): TGTGCCTGGAGTGTCGGGACAGCTCGGGATGAGCAGTTCTTC.

The rearrangement joins TRBV7-9 to TRBJ1-2, with a weak D call TRBD1 (5 bases). The CDR3 length is 11 residues. CDR1 is SEHNR and CDR2 is FQNEAQ in the germline V gene (reference sequence). V was pared by 3 bases and J by 7 bases, with 6 bases between. The CDR3 region has the DNA TGTGCCAGCAGCTTGACAGCTGGCTACACCTTC. Translating it yields CASSLTAGYTF.

This chain joins TRBV6-1 and TRBJ1-3; 9 bases match TRBD1. Trimming cost V 4 bases and J 7 bases; bases outside gene matches: 11. The CDR3 consists of 16 residues. Germline V gene data show CDR1 as MNHNS and CDR2 as SASEGT. The CDR3 here is CASSAYGTGFGNTIYF. The CDR3 nucleotides read TGTGCCAGCAGTGCCTACGGGACAGGGTTTGGTAACACCATATATTTT.

J is TRBJ1-2 and V is TRBV2; 7 nucleotides line up with TRBD1. CDR3 length: 17 amino acids. The junction had 15 bases not matched to a gene; V was cut back by 4 bases and J by 4 bases. Per germline, CDR1 SNHLY and CDR2 FYNNEI. The CDR3, as DNA: TGTGCCAGCAGTGCCGGGTTATCTGACAGGGACGCCTATGGCTACACCTTC. Protein sequence: CASSAGLSDRDAYGYTF.

The chain links TRBV9 to TRBJ2-3, with TRBD2 matching over 8 bases. Germline loops: CDR1 SGDLS, CDR2 YYNGEE. J was trimmed by 10 bases and V by 0 bases; bases with no gene match: 4. The CDR3 totals 13 residues. Here the CDR3 reads CASSVGTSWAQYF. CDR3 nucleotides: TGTGCCAGCAGCGTAGGGACTAGCTGGGCGCAGTATTTT. The variable domain in full, completed from reference TRBV9 and TRBJ2-3, reads DSGVTQTPKHLITATGQRVTLRCSPRSGDLSVYWYQQSLDQGLQFLIQYYNGEERAKGNILERFSAQQFPDLHSELNLSSLELGDSALYFCASSVGTSWAQYFGPGTRLTVL.

The chain uses TRBV12-5 and TRBJ2-3; no clear D gene. CDR3 length: 11 residues. CDR1 is LGHNT, CDR2 FRNRAP, per germline. V lost 8 bases and J 8 bases, leaving 11 bases between the germline ends. The CDR3 sequence: CASRGLGTQYF. In DNA form, the CDR3 reads TGTGCTAGTAGAGGCCTGGGTACGCAGTATTTT.